These 31 T cell receptor beta chains were sequenced from one sample in a study of graft-versus-host responses after intestinal transplantation. Investigators treated the graft tissue so that it released intraepithelial and lamina propria lymphocytes. The table came from immunoSEQ multiplex PCR; TCRdb's copy has only in-frame clones and leaves some out. Of fewer than 15,000 clones in the sample, about 70% were seen once. The sequencing used ileum tissue, collected 717 days after intestinal transplantation. The receptors derive from a human patient who received an intestinal transplant, so some T cells may come from the graft donor.

V and J are TRBV6-5 and TRBJ2-7; 9 bases line up with TRBD1. Germline CDR1 reads MNHEY; CDR2 reads SVGAGI. The CDR3 extends over 14 amino acids. The V and J ends lost 2 bases and 2 bases, in that order; junction bases with no gene match: 1. CDR3 in amino acids: CASSYRQGAYEQYF. CDR3 DNA: TGTGCCAGCAGTTACCGACAGGGGGCCTACGAGCAGTACTTC.

This clone showed up just once. The chain is built from TRBV27 and TRBJ2-3; 11 bases line up with TRBD2. The CDR3 consists of 19 residues. Germline V gene data show CDR1 as MNHEY and CDR2 as SMNVEV (reference sequence). J was trimmed by 0 bases and V by 7 bases; bases with no gene match: 15. CDR3 loop: CASTPGRLAGGYSTDTQYF. In DNA form, the CDR3 reads TGTGCCAGCACGCCCGGTCGGCTAGCGGGGGGCTATAGCACAGATACGCAGTATTTT.

The chain uses TRBV5-4 and TRBJ2-3; the D gene is possibly TRBD2 (7 bases). Germline CDR1 reads SGHNT; CDR2 reads YYREEE (reference sequence). The V and J ends lost 3 bases and 2 bases respectively, with 13 bases between them. The CDR3 contains 15 residues. The CDR3 sequence: CASSSRGRFTDTQYF. CDR3 DNA: TGTGCCAGCAGCTCGCGGGGGCGATTCACAGATACGCAGTATTTT.

The rearrangement joins TRBV18 to TRBJ2-3; D gene ambiguous. Germline CDR1 is KGHSH and CDR2 is LQKENI. The CDR3 has 12 amino acids. Trimming removed 2 bases at V and 10 bases at J, with 10 bases between. This chain's CDR3 is CASSPYSSAQYF. CDR3 coding DNA: TGTGCCAGCTCACCATATTCTTCCGCGCAGTATTTT.

CDR3 residues: CASNLGQSTDTQYF. The DNA for the CDR3 is TGTGCCAGCAATCTTGGACAGAGCACAGATACGCAGTATTTT. The rearrangement links TRBV28 to TRBJ2-3, with a possible D match to TRBD1 (6 bases). Germline V gives CDR1 MDHEN, CDR2 SYDVKM. This CDR3 spans 14 amino acids. V was pared by 7 bases and J by 0 bases, with 11 bases between.

This chain joins TRBV6-6 and TRBJ1-6; possible D gene TRBD1, 6 bases. Germline V gene lookup returns CDR1 MNHNY and CDR2 SVGAGI (reference sequence). The V end was cut by 5 bases, the J end by 3 bases, with 14 bases between. This CDR3 has 16 residues. The CDR3 coding sequence is TGTGCCAGCAGTCGGACAGTAGACGACTATAATTCACCCCTCCACTTT. Its protein is CASSRTVDDYNSPLHF.

The rearrangement joins TRBV10-3 to TRBJ2-2, with TRBD2 matching 8 bases. This CDR3 region has 14 residues. V gave up 7 bases and J gave up 3 bases; unmatched junction bases: 4. The V gene's germline CDR1 is ENHRY and CDR2 SYGVKD. This CDR3 is CAIKASGYTGELFF. The DNA for the CDR3 is TGTGCCATCAAAGCTAGCGGGTACACCGGGGAGCTGTTTTTT.

This chain uses TRBV6-1 with TRBJ2-3, with TRBD2 matching over 12 bases. Trimming at V came to 2 bases and at J to 4 bases, leaving 1 base not matched to a gene. The length of the CDR3 is 15 residues. Germline CDR1 reads MNHNS; CDR2 reads SASEGT. The CDR3 nucleotides read TGTGCCAGCAGTGAACTAGCGGGGGGGCCAGATACGCAGTATTTT. Translated: CASSELAGGPDTQYF.

The genes are TRBV30 and TRBJ2-3, with TRBD2 matching 7 bases. The length of the CDR3 is 14 residues. J was trimmed by 2 bases and V by 2 bases; bases with no gene match: 4. The V gene's germline CDR1 is GTSNPN and CDR2 SVGIG (reference sequence). CDR3 region: CAWSTGRNTDTQYF. In DNA form, the CDR3 reads TGTGCCTGGAGTACCGGGAGGAACACAGATACGCAGTATTTT.

In DNA form, the CDR3 reads TGTGCCAGCAGCTTAAAACTGCGAGAGGGACGATCTTCACCCCTCCACTTT. Protein product: CASSLKLREGRSSPLHF. This chain uses TRBV11-2 with TRBJ1-6, with D maybe TRBD1 (5 bases). Deletions cut 2 bases from V and 9 bases from J, with 20 bases between. Per germline, CDR1 SGHAT and CDR2 FQNNGV. The CDR3 sequence is 17 residues long.

The chain carries TRBV4-3 and TRBJ2-1, with 11 positions matching TRBD2. Losses at the gene ends were 0 bases for V and 2 bases for J; bases not matched to a gene: 6. Germline lookup yields CDR1 LGHNA and CDR2 YSLEER. This CDR3 region has 18 residues. This chain's CDR3 is CASSQDLLAGGPYNEQFF. CDR3 in DNA: TGCGCCAGCAGCCAAGACCTCCTAGCGGGGGGACCCTACAATGAGCAGTTCTTC.

This clone was recorded a few times. This chain links TRBV5-6 with TRBJ2-1; TRBD1 is a possible D gene (7 bases). Trimming left V 0 bases short and J 7 bases short, with 11 bases between. The CDR3 is 14 amino acids. Germline values: CDR1 SGHDT, CDR2 YYEEEE. The CDR3 loop is CASSLVAGGNEQFF. CDR3 nucleotide sequence: TGTGCCAGCAGCTTGGTAGCAGGGGGGAATGAGCAGTTCTTC. Supplemented by reference TRBV5-6 and TRBJ2-1, the full variable domain reads DAGVTQSPTHLIKTRGQQVTLRCSPKSGHDTVSWYQQALGQGPQFIFQYYEEEERQRGNFPDRFSGHQFPNYSSELNVNALLLGDSALYLCASSLVAGGNEQFFGPGTRLTVL.

The V and J genes are TRBV7-9 and TRBJ2-5, with a possible D match to TRBD1 (6 bases). Judging by the DNA end, TRBJ2-7 fits better; the J call may be wrong. The CDR3 sequence is 14 residues long. The germline V gene encodes CDR1 SEHNR and CDR2 FQNEAQ (reference sequence). The CDR3 DNA sequence: TGTGCCAGCAGCTCTAGACAGGACTCCTACGAGCAGTACTTC. Amino acids: CASSSRQDSYEQYF.

The rearrangement uses TRBV11-3 and TRBJ2-1; 7 nucleotides align to TRBD2. CDR3 length: 17 residues. Germline CDR1 reads SGHNT; CDR2 reads YENEEA. V trimming: 5 bases; J trimming: 7 bases; junction bases outside the gene matches: 17. The CDR3 loop reads CASSPPTAGWGRNEQFF. In DNA form, the CDR3 reads TGTGCCAGCAGCCCGCCCACAGCGGGATGGGGTCGGAATGAGCAGTTCTTC.

The V and J genes are TRBV5-1 and TRBJ2-3; TRBD2 matches 9 bases. Unmatched junction bases numbered 7, after V lost 3 bases and J lost 2 bases. The CDR3 sequence is 16 residues long. From germline, CDR1 is SGHRS and CDR2 YFSETQ. CDR3 protein: CASSSGTSFLTDTQYF. Here the CDR3 DNA reads TGCGCCAGCAGCTCCGGGACTAGCTTCCTCACAGATACGCAGTATTTT.

V and J are TRBV6-1 and TRBJ2-7; TRBD1 aligns across 11 bases. J was trimmed by 3 bases and V by 8 bases; bases with no gene match: 6. Germline values: CDR1 MNHNS, CDR2 SASEGT. CDR3 length: 14 residues. CDR3 amino acids: CASFRGTGGYEQYF. The CDR3 DNA sequence: TGTGCCAGCTTCCGCGGGACAGGGGGCTACGAGCAGTACTTC.

This CDR3 reads CASSPGGRETQYF. CDR3 DNA: TGTGCCAGCAGCCCAGGGGGCAGGGAGACCCAGTACTTC. This chain connects TRBV7-3 to TRBJ2-5, with 8 bases lining up with TRBD1. With 5 bases clipped from V and 5 bases from J, the junction kept 4 bases outside the gene matches. The germline gives CDR1 SGHTA, CDR2 FQGTGA. The CDR3 covers 13 residues.

This sequence joins TRBV7-2 and TRBJ2-7, with 9 bases identical to TRBD1. The CDR3 extends over 14 amino acids. The trim removed 2 bases at V and 2 bases at J, leaving 1 base unmatched. Germline V gives CDR1 SGHTA, CDR2 FQGNSA. This CDR3 is CASSLRQGAYEQYF. The CDR3 DNA follows: TGTGCCAGCAGCTTAAGACAGGGGGCCTACGAGCAGTACTTC.

The rearrangement links TRBV30 to TRBJ2-7; TRBD1 matches 9 bases. The CDR3 consists of 13 residues. The germline CDR1 and CDR2 sequences are GTSNPN and SVGIG (reference sequence). With V trimmed by 1 base and J by 2 bases, 0 bases remained unmatched. The CDR3 loop reads CAWSGQGAYEQYF. Here the CDR3 DNA reads TGTGCCTGGAGTGGACAGGGGGCCTACGAGCAGTACTTC.

This clone was seen a few times. This chain connects TRBV27 to TRBJ2-3; 7 bases are shared with TRBD1. CDR3 size: 16 residues. Germline values: CDR1 MNHEY, CDR2 SMNVEV (reference sequence). V lost 1 base and J lost 2; bases outside the gene matches: 6. The DNA for the CDR3 is TGTGCCAGCAGTTTATTAGGGGGCGAAAACACAGATACGCAGTATTTT. Protein sequence: CASSLLGGENTDTQYF.

The chain links TRBV11-3 to TRBJ1-6; no reliable D call. CDR1 is SGHNT, CDR2 YENEEA, per germline. The V end lost 5 bases, the J end lost 7 bases, and 15 bases lay between the germline ends. The CDR3 has 15 residues. The CDR3 region is CASSHLRGSNSPLHF. In DNA, the CDR3 is TGTGCCAGCAGCCACTTGCGGGGTTCCAATTCACCCCTCCACTTT.

The V and J genes are TRBV7-2 and TRBJ2-7; D is perhaps TRBD1 (6 bases). Trimming removed 3 bases at V and 4 bases at J, with 10 bases between. The V gene's germline CDR1 is SGHTA and CDR2 FQGNSA. CDR3 length: 13 residues. This CDR3 is CASSLFRGYEQYF. The DNA of the CDR3 is TGTGCCAGCAGCTTGTTCAGGGGATACGAGCAGTACTTC.

The sample holds a few counts of this clone. The chain combines TRBV30 with TRBJ1-2; weak D call: TRBD1 (6 bases). Germline CDR1 reads GTSNPN; CDR2 reads SVGIG (reference sequence). V was trimmed by 3 bases and J by 4 bases, leaving 12 bases between them. The CDR3 has 13 amino acids. The chain's CDR3 is CAWRGQSIYGYTF. In DNA form, the CDR3 reads TGTGCCTGGAGAGGACAGTCAATCTATGGCTACACCTTC.

This clone is medium-sized within its sample. The V gene is TRBV19, the J gene TRBJ2-7; D not resolved. V dropped 9 bases and J dropped 2 bases, with 11 bases sitting between them. The CDR3 has 12 residues. CDR1 and CDR2 from the germline V gene are LNHDA and SQIVND (reference sequence). The DNA of the CDR3 is TGTGCCAGCCCCGGCCCCACCTACGAGCAGTACTTC. Encoded protein: CASPGPTYEQYF.

The chain combines TRBV28 with TRBJ1-5; D possibly corresponds to TRBD1 (6 bases). This CDR3 spans 15 amino acids. The germline V and J ends were trimmed by 3 bases and 4 bases, with 13 bases remaining between them. Germline CDR1 and CDR2: MDHEN and SYDVKM. The CDR3 is CASSFSGARNQPQHF. The CDR3 DNA sequence: TGTGCCAGCAGTTTCTCGGGGGCGCGAAATCAGCCCCAGCATTTT.

V and J are TRBV30 and TRBJ2-7; D may correspond to TRBD1 or TRBD2 (6 bases each). The CDR3 is made up of 14 amino acids. V shed 3 bases and J shed 0 bases, with 12 bases lying between them. The germline gives CDR1 GTSNPN, CDR2 SVGIG (reference sequence). The CDR3 sequence: CAWSWRDISYEQYF. Written as DNA, the CDR3 is TGTGCCTGGAGCTGGCGGGACATCTCCTACGAGCAGTACTTC.

The V call is TRBV27, the J call TRBJ2-3; TRBD2 might be the D (5 bases). V was trimmed by 3 bases and J by 11 bases, leaving 9 bases between them. The CDR3 spans 11 residues. Germline V gene lookup returns CDR1 MNHEY and CDR2 SMNVEV (reference sequence). Here the CDR3 DNA reads TGTGCCAGCAGTTTCGGGAACAGGCAGTATTTT. It is translated as CASSFGNRQYF.

The rearrangement links TRBV6-5 to TRBJ2-5; D might be TRBD1 (6 bases). This CDR3 is built from 13 residues. V lost 6 bases and J lost 5, with 13 bases in between. Germline lookup yields CDR1 MNHEY and CDR2 SVGAGI. The CDR3 loop reads CASSPGELETQYF. DNA for the CDR3: TGTGCCAGCAGCCCAGGGGAATTGGAGACCCAGTACTTC.

The genes are TRBV30 and TRBJ2-2, with D hard to call. V lost 3 bases, J lost 2 bases, and 4 bases lay in between. The length of the CDR3 is 12 residues. Germline V gene lookup returns CDR1 GTSNPN and CDR2 SVGIG (reference sequence). For the CDR3, the DNA is TGTGCCTGGAGCCCCAACACCGGGGAGCTGTTTTTT. It translates to CAWSPNTGELFF. Based on the CDR3 plus reference TRBV30 and TRBJ2-2, the full variable domain is SQTIHQWPATLVQPVGSPLSLECTVEGTSNPNLYWYRQAAGRGLQLLFYSVGIGQISSEVPQNLSASRPQDRQFILSSKKLLLSDSGFYLCAWSPNTGELFFGEGSRLTVL.

V and J are TRBV5-4 and TRBJ2-2, with D possibly TRBD2 on 6 matching bases. Trimming took 2 bases from V and 3 from J, leaving 14 bases between them. CDR3 size: 16 residues. Germline CDR1 and CDR2: SGHNT and YYREEE (reference sequence). The CDR3 nucleotides are TGTGCCAGCAGCTTCCTCGGGGGTAGGGACACCGGGGAGCTGTTTTTT. Protein sequence: CASSFLGGRDTGELFF.

This clone was found a few times. An end of the junction does not agree with germline; a read error may underlie this. This rearrangement joins TRBV5-3 to TRBJ2-3; TRBD1 might be the D (5 bases). TRBV5-3 is an ORF for which the function is uncertain. The CDR3 contains 15 residues. CDR3: CASSLELGGTDTQYF. The CDR3 DNA sequence: TGTGCCAGCAGCTTGGAATTAGGGGGCACAGATACGCAGTATTTT.